This T cell receptor beta chain is drawn from a study of Ad26.COV2.S vaccination and SARS-CoV-2 variants. Whole-study context: The vaccine Ad26.COV2.S was put into the muscle once, or twice with 56 days between.

The table came from immunoSEQ multiplex PCR; TCRdb's copy has only in-frame clones and leaves some out. Altogether roughly 500,000 clones are present, roughly nine tenths being singletons, with the ten largest covering about 13%. V was pared by 1 base and J by 4 bases, with 8 bases of the junction left unmatched. The CDR3 loop spans 16 amino acids. Germline CDR1 reads MGHRA; CDR2 reads YSYEKL. As for treatment: roughly 19 received Ad26.COV2.S at low or high dose, single or two shots; about 5 received placebo; per-sample allocation not given. Samples analyzed were those drawn on day 63 after the first vaccine or placebo injection. Donation was by an adult aged 18-55 years who was in Boston. Vaccination used an Ad26 vector expressing Wuhan-strain SARS-CoV-2 spike.

This rearrangement joins TRBV4-1 to TRBJ2-7, with TRBD1 identical over 9 bases. Sequencing was performed on peripheral blood, taken in a trial of Ad26.COV2.S vaccine versus placebo. The TCR comes from a person between 18 and 59 years old who received the Ad26.COV2.S COVID-19 vaccine or a placebo. CDR3 DNA sequence: TGCGCCAGCAGCCAAGCAGCCGGGACAGGGACTTACGAGCAGTACTTC. This translates into CASSQAAGTGTYEQYF.